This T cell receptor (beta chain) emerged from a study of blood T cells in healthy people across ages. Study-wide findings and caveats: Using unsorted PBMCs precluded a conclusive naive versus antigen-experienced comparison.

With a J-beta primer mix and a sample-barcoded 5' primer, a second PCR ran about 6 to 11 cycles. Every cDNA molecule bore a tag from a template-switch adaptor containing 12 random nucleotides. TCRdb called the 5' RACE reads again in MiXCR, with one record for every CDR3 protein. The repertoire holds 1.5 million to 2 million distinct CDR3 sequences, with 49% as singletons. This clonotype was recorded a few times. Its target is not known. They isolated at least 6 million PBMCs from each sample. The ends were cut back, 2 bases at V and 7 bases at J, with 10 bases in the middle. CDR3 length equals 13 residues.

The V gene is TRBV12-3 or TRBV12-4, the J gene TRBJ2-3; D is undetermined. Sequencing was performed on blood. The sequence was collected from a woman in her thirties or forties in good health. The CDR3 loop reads CASSLLSSNTQYF. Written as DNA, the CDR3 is TGTGCCAGCAGTTTATTGTCCAGCAATACGCAGTATTTT.